One sample yielded the 24 T cell receptor beta chains listed below, sequenced in a study of OX40 agonist ivuxolimab in advanced cancers. Clones were read by immunoSEQ multiplex PCR, and TCRdb kept only the in-frame ones, dropping some. Among 70,000 or so clones listed, 87% were seen once. This material consisted of CD4+ or CD8+ T cells sorted from blood, taken in a trial of the OX40 agonist ivuxolimab. These TCRs come from an adult with an advanced solid tumor such as melanoma, head and neck, liver or kidney cancer.

The V call is TRBV15, the J call TRBJ2-4; D is perhaps TRBD2 (6 bases). Germline V gene lookup returns CDR1 LNHNV and CDR2 YYDKDF (reference sequence). The ends were cut back, 0 bases at V and 0 bases at J, with 6 bases in the middle. The CDR3 spans 15 residues. The CDR3 loop reads CATSREGGAKNIQYF. The CDR3 nucleotides are TGTGCCACCAGCAGAGAGGGGGGAGCCAAAAACATTCAGTACTTC.

V and J are TRBV28 and TRBJ2-1; the match to TRBD2 covers 8 bases. V gave up 2 bases and J gave up 7 bases; unmatched junction bases: 7. The CDR3 is made up of 15 amino acids. Germline CDR1 MDHEN, CDR2 SYDVKM. DNA of the CDR3: TGTGCCAGCAGTTTACCGGGACTAGATAGTAATGAGCAGTTCTTC. Translation: CASSLPGLDSNEQFF.

The chain couples TRBV19 to TRBJ2-2; D ambiguous. Trimming left V 3 bases short and J 4 bases short, with 12 bases between. CDR1 is LNHDA, CDR2 SQIVND, per germline (reference sequence). This CDR3 has 15 residues. The CDR3 DNA follows: TGTGCCAGTAGTATGACCGACACCTTCACCGGGGAGCTGTTTTTT. Protein: CASSMTDTFTGELFF.

This rearrangement joins TRBV5-4 to TRBJ2-1; possibly TRBD1 for D (6 bases). V shed 4 bases and J shed 0 bases, with 11 bases lying between them. The CDR3 length is 15 residues. CDR1 SGHNT and CDR2 YYREEE come from the germline V gene (reference sequence). The CDR3 DNA is TGTGCCAGCAGCACGGACAGTAACTCCTACAATGAGCAGTTCTTC. It translates to CASSTDSNSYNEQFF.

V and J are TRBV28 and TRBJ1-2, with D possibly matching TRBD1 (6 bases). From germline, CDR1 is MDHEN and CDR2 SYDVKM. V was clipped by 8 bases and J by 2 bases, with 24 bases between them. The CDR3 loop spans 17 amino acids. DNA for the CDR3: TGTGCCAGCGCCGATACTGTATGGGGGGGCGCCAACTATGGCTACACCTTC. Translated: CASADTVWGGANYGYTF.

As regards this clone: This could be a read error, since a much larger clone is one nucleotide away. No conserved phenylalanine or tryptophan ends this CDR3, so it is likely a read error. This chain connects TRBV11-3 to TRBJ1-1; D unresolved. Germline-derived CDR1 and CDR2 are SGHNT and YENEEA. Trimming left V 5 bases short and J 6 bases short, with 10 bases between. The CDR3 extends over 12 amino acids. The CDR3 DNA sequence: TGTGCCAGCAGCGTTCGGGGATCTGAAGCTTTCCTT. This sequence encodes CASSVRGSEAFL.

The genes are TRBV29-1 and TRBJ2-1; D not resolved. V lost 6 bases to trimming and J lost 0 bases, with 12 bases between them. CDR3 length: 14 residues. Per the germline V gene, CDR1 is SQVTM and CDR2 is ANQGSEA. As DNA, the CDR3 is TGCAGCGTCCCCCTGCCACCCTCCTACAATGAGCAGTTCTTC. This translates into CSVPLPPSYNEQFF.

The table lists this clone with a count of one. In DNA, the CDR3 is TGCGCCAGCAGCCAAGATGGAGGGTCACATCAGCCCCAGCATTTT. Protein: CASSQDGGSHQPQHF. This chain uses TRBV4-1 with TRBJ1-5; no definite D call. The CDR3 sequence is 15 residues long. V gave up 0 bases and J gave up 5 bases, with 11 bases separating them. Germline V lookup: CDR1 MGHRA, CDR2 YSYEKL.

The chain couples TRBV10-1 to TRBJ1-2; D is uncertain. Germline-derived CDR1 and CDR2 are WNHNN and SYGVQD (reference sequence). V was trimmed by 3 bases and J by 4 bases, leaving 12 bases between them. This CDR3 comprises 14 residues. CDR3: CASSERGLTYGYTF. The CDR3 bases are TGCGCCAGCAGTGAAAGAGGCCTTACCTATGGCTACACCTTC.

V usage is TRBV6-6 and J usage is TRBJ2-7; TRBD1 or TRBD2 may be the D gene (5 bases each). Looked up from germline, CDR1 is MNHNY and CDR2 is SVGAGI (reference sequence). The CDR3 runs 14 residues. Trimming removed 0 bases from V and 3 bases from J, with 9 bases in between. This CDR3 reads CASSYSRGRYEQYF. CDR3 nucleotides: TGTGCCAGCAGTTACTCGAGGGGACGCTACGAGCAGTACTTC.

CDR3 sequence reads: CASSEWGQVGEKLFF. CDR3 coding DNA: TGTGCCAGCAGTGAATGGGGCCAAGTAGGGGAAAAACTGTTTTTT. V and J are TRBV25-1 and TRBJ1-4, with D perhaps TRBD1 (5 bases). V was trimmed by 1 base and J by 8 bases, leaving 14 bases between them. There are 15 residues in the CDR3. CDR1 and CDR2 (germline): MGHDK, SYGVNS.

CDR3 amino acids: CASSPLPGEFGYTF. The CDR3, as DNA: TGTGCCAGCTCACCACTCCCAGGGGAGTTTGGCTACACCTTC. The V call is TRBV18, the J call TRBJ1-2; TRBD1 might be the D (6 bases). The CDR3 length is 14 residues. Germline values: CDR1 KGHSH, CDR2 LQKENI. Trimming removed 1 base from V and 7 bases from J, with 13 bases in between.

This clone has just a few counts. The J gene is TRBJ2-1, the V gene TRBV12-5; TRBD1 is a possible D gene (6 bases). Between the trimmed V and J ends, which lost 5 bases and 7 bases, there was a span of 9 bases. The CDR3 extends over 12 amino acids. From germline, CDR1 is LGHNT and CDR2 FRNRAP. CDR3 coding DNA: TGTGCTAGTGGTACAGGGTGGAATGAGCAGTTCTTC. Translating gives CASGTGWNEQFF.

This chain connects TRBV7-2 to TRBJ2-1; D assignment may be TRBD1 or TRBD2 (5 bases each). Per the germline V gene, CDR1 is SGHTA and CDR2 is FQGNSA. The V end was cut by 5 bases, the J end by 3 bases, with 14 bases between. The CDR3 runs 15 residues. This CDR3 is CASSRPGTGYNEQFF. The DNA for the CDR3 is TGTGCCAGCAGCCGTCCTGGGACGGGCTACAATGAGCAGTTCTTC.

J is TRBJ1-1 and V is TRBV27; D gene unclear. The CDR3 sequence is 15 residues long. V lost 5 bases to trimming and J lost 6 bases, with 19 bases between them. CDR1 and CDR2 from the germline V gene are MNHEY and SMNVEV (reference sequence). CDR3 in DNA: TGTGCCAGCAGTCCATTAGTTGGGCGGTGGGCTGAAGCTTTCTTT. It translates to CASSPLVGRWAEAFF.

The V call is TRBV5-4, the J call TRBJ2-5, with TRBD2 matching over 13 bases. The CDR3 contains 16 residues. Germline V lookup: CDR1 SGHNT, CDR2 YYREEE (reference sequence). V lost 4 bases and J lost 1; bases outside the gene matches: 4. CDR3 amino acids: CASSPRTSGGQETQYF. The CDR3 DNA reads as TGTGCCAGCAGCCCGCGGACTAGCGGGGGCCAAGAGACCCAGTACTTC.

V usage is TRBV13 and J usage is TRBJ2-7, with 10 bases matching TRBD2. This CDR3 spans 16 amino acids. With 3 bases clipped from V and 2 bases from J, the junction kept 7 bases outside the gene matches. Germline CDR1 PRHDT, CDR2 FYEKMQ (reference sequence). CDR3 sequence: CASSFSLAGETYEQYF. Written as DNA, the CDR3 is TGTGCCAGCAGCTTCTCTCTAGCGGGGGAAACCTACGAGCAGTACTTC.

This sequence joins TRBV5-1 and TRBJ2-4; 9 bases map to TRBD1. J gave up 7 bases and V 1 base, and 6 bases lay outside the gene matches. The CDR3 covers 15 residues. Germline CDR1 and CDR2: SGHRS and YFSETQ. The CDR3 DNA reads TGCGCCAGCAGCTTGACACCGGGACAGGGTAACATTCAGTACTTC. As protein: CASSLTPGQGNIQYF.

The rearrangement uses TRBV6-1 and TRBJ1-5; 11 nucleotides line up with TRBD1. Germline lookup yields CDR1 MNHNS and CDR2 SASEGT. The length of the CDR3 is 17 residues. J was trimmed by 2 bases and V by 5 bases; bases with no gene match: 8. The CDR3: CASSQGQGAMGNQPQHF. The CDR3 nucleotides are TGTGCCAGCAGTCAAGGACAGGGGGCCATGGGCAATCAGCCCCAGCATTTT.

This chain links TRBV18 with TRBJ1-1; the match to TRBD1 covers 9 bases. Germline trimming cut 3 bases from V and 5 bases from J; bases unmatched to any gene: 10. CDR1 KGHSH and CDR2 LQKENI come from the germline V gene. There are 16 residues in the CDR3. Written as DNA, the CDR3 is TGTGCCAGCTCACCTATGGGACAGGGTGCGGGAACTGAAGCTTTCTTT. As protein: CASSPMGQGAGTEAFF.

The chain carries TRBV6-6 and TRBJ1-5; D gene ambiguous. Germline values: CDR1 MNHNY, CDR2 SVGAGI (reference sequence). Trimming took off 7 bases at V and 6 bases at J, with 10 bases between the two ends. The CDR3 consists of 12 residues. CDR3 sequence (DNA): TGTGCCAGCACCAAGGGCAGTCAGCCCCAGCATTTT. Its translation: CASTKGSQPQHF.

Notes on this clone: The junction shows a germline mismatch at one end, possibly a read error. The chain has TRBV28 and TRBJ2-3; D not certain. Germline V gene data show CDR1 as MDHEN and CDR2 as SYDVKM. The CDR3 loop spans 11 amino acids. The CDR3 loop reads CATSRTDMQYF. CDR3 in DNA: TGTGCCACTAGTCGTACAGATATGCAGTATTTT.

This chain joins TRBV5-4 and TRBJ2-4; TRBD2 matches at 9 bases. V gave up 7 bases and J gave up 7 bases; unmatched junction bases: 15. The length of the CDR3 is 16 residues. Germline CDR1 reads SGHNT; CDR2 reads YYREEE (reference sequence). This CDR3 reads CASSTSGTWQGNIQYF. CDR3 nucleotide sequence: TGTGCCAGCTCGACTAGCGGCACTTGGCAGGGGAACATTCAGTACTTC.

With regard to this clone: An end of the junction does not agree with germline; a read error may underlie this. The rearrangement links TRBV29-1 to TRBJ2-1; perhaps TRBD2 as D (5 bases). Germline V gene lookup returns CDR1 SQVTM and CDR2 ANQGSEA. The CDR3 has 13 residues. The CDR3 DNA sequence: TGCAGCGCCGGCCGGGAAGCCTACAGTGAGCAGTTCTTC. It specifies CSAGREAYSEQFF.